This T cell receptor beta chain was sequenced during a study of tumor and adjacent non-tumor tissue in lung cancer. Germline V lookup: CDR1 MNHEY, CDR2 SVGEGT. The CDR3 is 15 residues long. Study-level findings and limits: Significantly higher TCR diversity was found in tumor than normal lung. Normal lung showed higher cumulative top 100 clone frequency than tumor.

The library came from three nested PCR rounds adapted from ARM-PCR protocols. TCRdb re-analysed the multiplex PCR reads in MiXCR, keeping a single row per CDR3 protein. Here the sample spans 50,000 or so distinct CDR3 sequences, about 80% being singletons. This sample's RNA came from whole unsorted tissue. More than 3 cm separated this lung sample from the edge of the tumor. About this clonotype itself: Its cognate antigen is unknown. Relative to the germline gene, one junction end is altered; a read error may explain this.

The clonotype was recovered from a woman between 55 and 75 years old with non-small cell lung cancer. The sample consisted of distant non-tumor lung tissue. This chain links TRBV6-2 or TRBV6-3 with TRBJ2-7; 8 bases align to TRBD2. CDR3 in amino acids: CISSTLAGRSYEHYF. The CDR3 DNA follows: TGTATCAGCAGCACCCTAGCGGGTCGTTCCTACGAGCATTACTTC.